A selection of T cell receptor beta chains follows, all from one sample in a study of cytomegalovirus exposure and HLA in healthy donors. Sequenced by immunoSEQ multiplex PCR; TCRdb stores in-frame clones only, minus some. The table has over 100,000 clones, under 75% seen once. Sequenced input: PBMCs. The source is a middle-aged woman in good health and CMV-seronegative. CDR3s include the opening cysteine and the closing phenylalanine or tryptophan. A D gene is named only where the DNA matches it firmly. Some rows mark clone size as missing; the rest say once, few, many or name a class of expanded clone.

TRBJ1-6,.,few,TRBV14,TGTGCCAGCAGCCAAGCCTCACAGGGTTTATCACCCCTCCACTTT,CASSQASQGLSPLHF
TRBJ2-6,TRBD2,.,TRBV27,TGTGCCAGCAGTCCCCGACTAGCGGGGGCTGGGGCCAACGTCCTGACTTTC,CASSPRLAGAGANVLTF
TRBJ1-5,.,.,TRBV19,TGTGCCAGTAGTCCCGGGGGGCGCAGACACAATCAGCCCCAGCATTTT,CASSPGGRRHNQPQHF
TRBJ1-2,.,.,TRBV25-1,TGTGCCAGCAGTGAATCAGGGTTCAGCTACTATGGCTACACCTTC,CASSESGFSYYGYTF
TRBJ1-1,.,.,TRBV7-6,TGTGCCAGTGCCAGGGTGCCTCAAGCTGAAGCTTTCTTT,CASARVPQAEAFF
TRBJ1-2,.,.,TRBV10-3,TGTGCCATCAGGGGAGGGACCGAAGCCCTCGGGATTGGCTACACCTTC,CAIRGGTEALGIGYTF
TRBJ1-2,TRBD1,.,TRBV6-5,TGTGCCAGCAGTATCGGGACAGGCGTCACCTATGGCTACACCTTC,CASSIGTGVTYGYTF
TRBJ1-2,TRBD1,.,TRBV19,TGTGCCAGTAGTGGACTCCGGGACAGGGCCTCCTATGGCTACACCTTC,CASSGLRDRASYGYTF
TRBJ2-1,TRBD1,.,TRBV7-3,TGTGCCAGCAGCCGCCGGGACAGGGCATTCGATGAGCAGTTCTTC,CASSRRDRAFDEQFF
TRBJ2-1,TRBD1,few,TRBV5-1,TGCGCCAGCAGCACAATTACCGGGACAGGGATTCTCTATGAGCAGTTCTTC,CASSTITGTGILYEQFF
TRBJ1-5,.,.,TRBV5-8,TGTGCCAGCAGCTTGGGTCAGGGGAGGGATCAGCCCCAGCATTTT,CASSLGQGRDQPQHF
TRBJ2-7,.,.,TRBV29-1,TGCAGCGTTGGCAGGGGCCTCTCCTACGAGCAGTACTTC,CSVGRGLSYEQYF
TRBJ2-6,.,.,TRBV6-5,TGTGCCAGCACCTCCGGAGGGGCTGGGGCCAACGTCCCGACTTTC,CASTSGGAGANVPTF